This TCR beta chain is from a study of naive and memory T cell subsets. Points from the study as a whole: Possibly reflecting memory cells re-expressing CD45RA, a few larger clonotypes occurred in naive repertoires, especially CD8.

The CDR3 totals 15 residues. V dropped 3 bases and J dropped 4 bases, with 13 bases sitting between them. The beta constant-region primer was an equimolar mix of two oligonucleotides covering TRBC1 and TRBC2. Nested alpha and beta constant-region primers with the SP2 primer drove four PCR rounds on ligated cDNA. Each CDR3 protein gets one entry after TCRdb re-called the UMI-ligation and nested PCR reads with MiXCR. The data contain more than 95,000 distinct CDR3 sequences, around 15% of them singletons. With respect to this clonotype: Its antigen remains unidentified.

This TCR was recovered from a human donor in good health. J is TRBJ2-1 and V is TRBV12-3 or TRBV12-4; D gene ambiguous. What was sequenced was naive CD8+ T cells from blood. The CDR3 protein is CASSLIHPKYNEQFF. The CDR3 coding sequence is TGTGCCAGCAGTTTGATCCACCCGAAATACAATGAGCAGTTCTTC.